This is a list of T cell receptor beta chains from one sample in a study of Ad26.COV2.S vaccination and SARS-CoV-2 variants. The data were produced by immunoSEQ multiplex PCR, yet TCRdb's version contains in-frame clones alone and is incomplete. The sample includes about 400,000 clones, about 85% of them seen just once. This sample comprised peripheral blood, obtained in a trial of Ad26.COV2.S vaccine versus placebo. The receptors stem from a person between 18 and 65 years old who received the Ad26.COV2.S COVID-19 vaccine or a placebo. CDR3s include the opening cysteine and the closing phenylalanine or tryptophan. Each record gives: V gene, clone size, D gene, J gene, CDR3 DNA, CDR3 protein. D genes are given only for firm matches. Only part of the rows carry a size: once, few, many, or a class if the clone is expanded.

TRBV24-1	once	.	TRBJ2-1	TGTGCCACCAGTGGAGCAGGGGCCCCCTACAATGAGCAGTTCTTC	CATSGAGAPYNEQFF
TRBV6-5	.	TRBD1	TRBJ1-1	TGTGCCGCCCGACAGGGGAGAAGGAACACTGAAGCTTTCTTT	CAARQGRRNTEAFF
TRBV13	.	.	TRBJ1-2	TGTGCCAGCATCCGGCGGACAGATCACTATGGCTACACCTTC	CASIRRTDHYGYTF
TRBV6-5	.	TRBD2	TRBJ2-7	TGTGCCAGCAGTCCAGCCGGGACTAGCAAAGAGCAGTACTTC	CASSPAGTSKEQYF
TRBV6-5	.	.	TRBJ1-2	TGTGCCAGCAGGAGGGCCGCCGGAGGCTACACCTTC	CASRRAAGGYTF
TRBV18	.	.	TRBJ2-7	TGTGCCAGCTCACCACGACAGTTTCTCCTATCCTACGAGCAGTACTTC	CASSPRQFLLSYEQYF
TRBV30	once	TRBD1	TRBJ1-1	TGTGCCTGGAGCCCCGACCCCCGGGACAGGGCAATTTTGAACACTGAAGCTTTCTTT	CAWSPDPRDRAILNTEAFF
TRBV5-1	.	.	TRBJ1-1	TGCGCCAGCAGCTTGTTAGGGCAGTTGAACACTGAAGCTTTCTTT	CASSLLGQLNTEAFF
TRBV5-1	.	TRBD1	TRBJ1-1	TGCGCCAGCAGCTTGGGACAGGGGACTACTGAAGCTTTCTTT	CASSLGQGTTEAFF
TRBV5-1	.	TRBD1	TRBJ1-2	TGCGCCAGCAGCTTTCGACCCGGGACAGGGGGCGACTATGGCTACACCTTC	CASSFRPGTGGDYGYTF
TRBV7-2	.	.	TRBJ2-3	TGTGCCAGTGGGGGTCCAGATACGCAGTATTTT	CASGGPDTQYF
TRBV6-5	.	TRBD1	TRBJ2-7	TGTCAAACCTTCGACAGGGTGATTGGGGAGCAGTACTTC	CQTFDRVIGEQYF